One and the same sample provided the 25 T cell receptor beta chains below, sequenced in a study of T cells in Graves' hyperthyroidism and ophthalmopathy. What was amplified from RNA transcripts were TCR beta CDR3 regions. First-round RT-PCR targeting the TCR CDR3 was performed with the HTBI primer set. TCRdb re-called the multiplex PCR reads through MiXCR, storing one row per CDR3 protein. The sample contains approximately 600,000 distinct CDR3 sequences, about 20% of which appear only once. Sequencing input: blood. The receptors derive from a man aged 25 to 40 with Graves' ophthalmopathy.

This clonotype has a handful of counts. V gene TRBV2 combines with J gene TRBJ2-2; D possibly corresponds to TRBD1 (6 bases). Germline V lookup: CDR1 SNHLY, CDR2 FYNNEI. V was cut by 9 bases and J by 0 bases, with 17 bases left in between. The CDR3 contains 16 residues. CDR3 protein: CASARGGGSNTGELFF. The CDR3 coding sequence is TGTGCCAGTGCCCGAGGGGGTGGTTCGAACACCGGGGAGCTGTTTTTT. Using reference TRBV2 and TRBJ2-2 for the parts outside the CDR3, the full variable domain is EPEVTQTPSHQVTQMGQEVILRCVPISNHLYFYWYRQILGQKVEFLVSFYNNEISEKSEIFDDQFSVERPDGSNFTLKIRSTKLEDSAMYFCASARGGGSNTGELFFGEGSRLTVL.

This clonotype has only a few counts. V is TRBV5-1 and J is TRBJ2-5; D is perhaps TRBD1 or TRBD2 (5 bases each). Looked up from germline, CDR1 is SGHRS and CDR2 is YFSETQ. The CDR3 has 15 amino acids. Trimming left V 5 bases short and J 4 bases short, with 18 bases between. The CDR3 loop is CASSSGTPLSETQYF. As DNA, the CDR3 is TGCGCCAGCAGTTCCGGGACCCCCCTCTCAGAGACCCAGTACTTC.

This clonotype was observed at least ten times. This chain connects TRBV28 to TRBJ1-1; possibly TRBD1 for D (5 bases). CDR1 is MDHEN, CDR2 SYDVKM, per germline. CDR3 length: 14 residues. The V and J ends lost 4 bases and 4 bases respectively, with 13 bases between them. In nucleotides, the CDR3 is TGTGCCAGCAGTTCCGATGGGGGGTCCACTGAAGCTTTCTTT. This sequence encodes CASSSDGGSTEAFF.

This clonotype occurred a few times. The chain combines TRBV6-1 with TRBJ1-5; D call uncertain. The germline V gene encodes CDR1 MNHNS and CDR2 SASEGT. The CDR3 sequence is 14 residues long. The germline V and J ends were trimmed by 2 bases and 3 bases, with 8 bases remaining between them. Written as DNA, the CDR3 is TGTGCCAGCAGTGAAAGAGCAGACAATCAGCCCCAGCATTTT. This translates into CASSERADNQPQHF.

The genes are TRBV7-9 and TRBJ2-1; TRBD2 matches 8 bases. The CDR3 has 13 residues. The ends lost 5 bases at V and 9 bases at J; junction bases unmatched: 6. CDR1 and CDR2 from the germline V gene are SEHNR and FQNEAQ (reference sequence). CDR3 sequence: CASSAGTRGEQFF. The CDR3 nucleotides are TGTGCCAGCAGCGCCGGGACTAGGGGTGAGCAGTTCTTC.

This clonotype occurred many times. The chain uses TRBV28 and TRBJ1-5; no clear D. This CDR3 region has 16 residues. Germline V gives CDR1 MDHEN, CDR2 SYDVKM. Trimming removed 5 bases at V and 4 bases at J, with 18 bases between. The CDR3 loop reads CASSLARGGVNQPQHF. DNA of the CDR3: TGTGCCAGCAGTCTGGCCCGTGGCGGGGTAAATCAGCCCCAGCATTTT.

Only a few counts were recorded for this clonotype. J is TRBJ1-5 and V is TRBV5-1; 7 bases align to TRBD1. V trimming: 0 bases; J trimming: 7 bases; junction bases outside the gene matches: 22. The CDR3 sequence is 20 residues long. Looked up from germline, CDR1 is SGHRS and CDR2 is YFSETQ. The CDR3 region is CASSLAVRAGGKRPVQPQHF. In DNA, the CDR3 is TGCGCCAGCAGCTTGGCCGTTCGGGCAGGGGGAAAACGGCCTGTACAGCCCCAGCATTTT. The full variable domain, in which reference TRBV5-1 and TRBJ1-5 provide the parts outside the CDR3, is KAGVTQTPRYLIKTRGQQVTLSCSPISGHRSVSWYQQTPGQGLQFLFEYFSETQRNKGNFPGRFSGRQFSNSRSEMNVSTLELGDSALYLCASSLAVRAGGKRPVQPQHFGDGTRLSIL.

Many counts were recorded for this clonotype. The chain has TRBV12-3 or TRBV12-4 and TRBJ1-5, with D tentatively TRBD1 (5 bases). Between the trimmed V and J ends, which lost 6 bases and 8 bases, there was a span of 17 bases. The CDR3 length is 14 residues. CDR3: CASSPGAGSEPQHF. CDR3 DNA sequence: TGTGCCAGCAGCCCCGGGGCAGGGTCGGAGCCCCAGCATTTT.

This clonotype was recorded at least ten times. This chain uses TRBV2 with TRBJ2-3; the D is unclear. CDR1 is SNHLY and CDR2 is FYNNEI in the germline V gene. The CDR3 length is 16 residues. Deletions cut 3 bases from V and 0 bases from J, with 13 bases between. The CDR3 is CASSESGRVSTDTQYF. DNA of the CDR3: TGTGCCAGCAGTGAGTCTGGTCGAGTTAGCACAGATACGCAGTATTTT.

This clonotype was seen a handful of times. The rearrangement links TRBV27 to TRBJ2-4; no firm D call. CDR1 MNHEY and CDR2 SMNVEV come from the germline V gene (reference sequence). V dropped 4 bases and J dropped 3 bases, with 7 bases sitting between them. CDR3 length: 13 residues. The CDR3 loop is CASSSRNKNIQYF. The CDR3 DNA reads TGTGCCAGCAGTTCCCGCAACAAAAACATTCAGTACTTC.

The chain links TRBV19 to TRBJ2-1; 9 bases align to TRBD1. Germline CDR1 LNHDA, CDR2 SQIVND (reference sequence). The CDR3 is 15 amino acids. V lost 2 bases to trimming and J lost 3 bases; unmatched junction nucleotides: 2. CDR3 loop: CASSIWGQGYNEQFF. The CDR3 region has the DNA TGTGCCAGTAGTATATGGGGACAGGGCTACAATGAGCAGTTCTTC.

This clonotype was counted a few times. The chain employs TRBV18 and TRBJ2-1, with TRBD1 matching over 10 bases. There are 15 residues in the CDR3. The germline V gene has CDR1 KGHSH and CDR2 LQKENI. The junction had 11 bases not matched to a gene; V was cut back by 5 bases and J by 10 bases. The CDR3 here is CASSGGQGRSFEQFF. The CDR3 nucleotides are TGTGCCAGCTCAGGGGGACAGGGGAGAAGCTTCGAGCAGTTCTTC. Filled out from reference TRBV18 and TRBJ2-1, the complete variable domain reads NAGVMQNPRHLVRRRGQEARLRCSPMKGHSHVYWYRQLPEEGLKFMVYLQKENIIDESGMPKERFSAEFPKEGPSILRIQQVVRGDSAAYFCASSGGQGRSFEQFFGPGTRLTVL.

This clonotype came up a few times. The V gene is TRBV9, the J gene TRBJ1-4, with 9 nucleotides matching TRBD1. Germline trimming cut 3 bases from V and 8 bases from J; bases unmatched to any gene: 2. The CDR3 sequence is 13 residues long. Looked up from germline, CDR1 is SGDLS and CDR2 is YYNGEE. Here the CDR3 DNA reads TGTGCCAGCAGCGCGGGGACAGGGGAAAAACTGTTTTTT. Translated: CASSAGTGEKLFF. The whole variable domain, filled in from reference TRBV9 and TRBJ1-4, reads DSGVTQTPKHLITATGQRVTLRCSPRSGDLSVYWYQQSLDQGLQFLIQYYNGEERAKGNILERFSAQQFPDLHSELNLSSLELGDSALYFCASSAGTGEKLFFGSGTQLSVL.

Notes on this clonotype: Mismatch with germline at one junction end may stem from a read error. The V call is TRBV19, the J call TRBJ2-1, with 8 bases aligning to TRBD1. The CDR3 spans 16 residues. CDR1 and CDR2 from the germline V gene are LNHDA and SQIVND (reference sequence). The CDR3 DNA reads as TGTGCCAATAGTATCGGGCAGGGGGCTGTCTACAATGAGCAGTTCTTC. It translates to CANSIGQGAVYNEQFF. The whole variable domain, remainder taken from reference TRBV19 and TRBJ2-1, is DGGITQSPKYLFRKEGQNVTLSCEQNLNHDAMYWYRQDPGQGLRLIYYSQIVNDFQKGDIAEGYSVSREKKESFPLTVTSAQKNPTAFYLCANSIGQGAVYNEQFFGPGTRLTVL.

The genes are TRBV2 and TRBJ2-1, with D tentatively TRBD1 (6 bases). CDR1 is SNHLY and CDR2 is FYNNEI in the germline V gene. Trimming pared 6 bases from V and 0 bases from J, leaving 12 bases between. The CDR3 contains 15 residues. The CDR3 coding sequence is TGTGCCAGCAGGGCAGGGGTAGGCTCCTACAATGAGCAGTTCTTC. It translates to CASRAGVGSYNEQFF.

The chain uses TRBV7-9 and TRBJ1-1; D is ambiguous. The CDR3 is 12 residues long. Germline V lookup: CDR1 SEHNR, CDR2 FQNEAQ (reference sequence). The V end lost 5 bases, the J end lost 6 bases, and 10 bases lay between the germline ends. This CDR3 reads CASSPGSSEAFF. In DNA form, the CDR3 reads TGTGCCAGCAGCCCTGGGAGTTCTGAAGCTTTCTTT.

There are many counts of this clonotype. The chain recombines TRBV20-1 with TRBJ2-7; D remains unclear. The CDR3 sequence is 16 residues long. The germline V gene has CDR1 DFQATT and CDR2 SNEGSKA (reference sequence). V lost 0 bases, J lost 2 bases, and 17 bases lay in between. This CDR3 is CSARDPKGPRAYEQYF. CDR3 coding DNA: TGCAGTGCTAGAGATCCAAAGGGCCCTAGAGCCTACGAGCAGTACTTC.

This chain joins TRBV10-2 and TRBJ2-7; D gene uncertain. The CDR3 totals 13 residues. From germline, CDR1 is WSHSY and CDR2 SAAADI. Deletions cut 7 bases from V and 1 base from J, with 11 bases between. Here the CDR3 reads CASTELGSYEQYF. The CDR3 DNA reads as TGCGCCAGCACCGAGCTAGGATCCTACGAGCAGTACTTC.

This sequence joins TRBV29-1 and TRBJ1-2; 8 positions agree with TRBD1. V gave up 7 bases and J gave up 0 bases; unmatched junction bases: 10. This CDR3 is 15 amino acids long. Germline-derived CDR1 and CDR2 are SQVTM and ANQGSEA. The CDR3 protein is CSAEGRGLSNYGYTF. The CDR3 DNA reads as TGCAGCGCCGAAGGCAGGGGGCTCTCTAACTATGGCTACACCTTC.

The CDR3 region is CASSPRGLGGEETQYF. Written as DNA, the CDR3 is TGTGCCAGCAGCCCACGGGGTCTAGGAGGGGAAGAGACCCAGTACTTC. The chain has TRBV7-9 and TRBJ2-5; tentatively, D is TRBD2 (6 bases). Germline V CDR1 and CDR2: SEHNR, FQNEAQ (reference sequence). The CDR3 loop spans 16 amino acids. V lost 5 bases to trimming and J lost 3 bases, with 19 bases between them.

There are a few counts of this clonotype. This chain connects TRBV6-1 to TRBJ2-2; a possible D gene is TRBD2 (6 bases). Germline V lookup: CDR1 MNHNS, CDR2 SASEGT. Trimming took 7 bases from V and 2 from J, leaving 17 bases between them. CDR3 size: 16 residues. The CDR3 DNA reads as TGTGCCAGCAACGATGCTGGGACTCTAAACACCGGGGAGCTGTTTTTT. Translation gives CASNDAGTLNTGELFF.

A few counts support this clonotype. This chain joins TRBV20-1 and TRBJ1-1, with 7 positions matching TRBD1. CDR1 and CDR2 from the germline V gene are DFQATT and SNEGSKA (reference sequence). V trimming: 5 bases; J trimming: 0 bases; junction bases outside the gene matches: 6. This CDR3 spans 14 amino acids. The CDR3 nucleotides are TGCAGTGCTCGTCAGGGACAGTTGAACACTGAAGCTTTCTTT. Its translation: CSARQGQLNTEAFF.

As regards this clonotype: A read error may account for a junction end that differs from germline. The rearrangement links TRBV5-5 to TRBJ2-7; tentatively, D is TRBD1 (7 bases). The CDR3 spans 16 residues. CDR1 and CDR2 from the germline V gene are SGHKS and YYEKEE (reference sequence). This chain's CDR3 is CVSSLAGGQRIYEQYF. CDR3 nucleotide sequence: TGTGTCAGCAGCTTGGCCGGGGGACAGCGCATCTACGAGCAGTACTTC.

The genes are TRBV10-3 and TRBJ2-7; TRBD1 matches 11 bases. Trimming at V came to 6 bases and at J to 9 bases, leaving 16 bases not matched to a gene. Germline assignment: CDR1 ENHRY and CDR2 SYGVKD. The CDR3 is 16 amino acids. The CDR3: CAIRRNSGQGAQGQYF. CDR3 in DNA: TGTGCCATCAGGAGAAATAGCGGACAGGGGGCGCAAGGGCAGTACTTC.

The chain employs TRBV27 and TRBJ2-1; 11 bases map to TRBD2. Germline CDR1 is MNHEY and CDR2 is SMNVEV (reference sequence). V lost 6 bases, J lost 6 bases, and 13 bases stayed unmatched. The CDR3 runs 17 residues. CDR3 DNA: TGTGCCAGCAGACCCTTTGCGGGACTAGCGGAAGTCAATGAGCAGTTCTTC. Its translation: CASRPFAGLAEVNEQFF.